The 9 T cell receptor beta chains presented below share a single source sample, sequenced in a study of T-cell reconstitution after alpha-beta-depleted transplantation in children. Preparing the TCRbeta library involved the use of unique molecular identifiers. TCRdb reprocessed the PCR reads with MiXCR, giving one entry per CDR3 protein. The table shows around 240,000 distinct CDR3 sequences, with roughly 8.2% occurring only once. The source material was PBMCs, mostly from graft donor cells, sampled 180 days after TCRalphabeta/CD19-depleted stem cell transplant. The receptor source for this set is a male patient younger than 18 who had a stem cell transplant for acute lymphoblastic leukemia, so the T cells may come from the graft donor.

Ten or more counts support this clonotype. This sequence joins TRBV6-2 or TRBV6-3 and TRBJ2-2; perhaps TRBD1 as D (5 bases). Trimming stripped 5 bases from V and 6 bases from J, with 13 bases between. Germline CDR1 MNHEY, CDR2 SVGEGT. This CDR3 spans 14 amino acids. The CDR3, as DNA: TGTGCCAGCAGTAGGACCCAGGGCCCCGGGGAGCTGTTTTTT. Its translation: CASSRTQGPGELFF.

In this sample, this clonotype turned up many times. This sequence joins TRBV29-1 and TRBJ1-2; 7 bases map to TRBD1. The V gene's germline CDR1 is SQVTM and CDR2 ANQGSEA. V lost 7 bases, J lost 2 bases, and 4 bases stayed unmatched. The CDR3 loop spans 12 amino acids. For the CDR3, the DNA is TGCAGCGGACTGGACAGGAACTATGGCTACACCTTC. Translating gives CSGLDRNYGYTF.

This clonotype was recorded at least ten times. The rearrangement links TRBV20-1 to TRBJ2-1; a possible D gene is TRBD2 (5 bases). This CDR3 comprises 15 residues. The germline CDR1 and CDR2 sequences are DFQATT and SNEGSKA (reference sequence). The V and J ends lost 3 bases and 2 bases respectively, with 14 bases between them. The CDR3 nucleotides are TGCAGTGCTAGCTTCGGGGAGTTAGCCTACAATGAGCAGTTCTTC. It is translated as CSASFGELAYNEQFF.

This clonotype was counted only a few times. The V gene is TRBV6-1, the J gene TRBJ2-3; 8 nucleotides agree with TRBD2. Germline values: CDR1 MNHNS, CDR2 SASEGT. J gave up 3 bases and V 6 bases, and 14 bases lay outside the gene matches. This CDR3 comprises 17 residues. In nucleotides, the CDR3 is TGTGCCAGCAGCCCCTGGGGGCGGGGGGTCTCTACAGATACGCAGTATTTT. It codes for CASSPWGRGVSTDTQYF.

This clonotype was observed at least ten times. The chain couples TRBV11-2 to TRBJ2-1, with D uncertain. The CDR3 totals 11 residues. Per germline, CDR1 SGHAT and CDR2 FQNNGV. With 1 base removed from V and 12 bases from J, the gap between germline ends came to 7 bases. The CDR3 region is CASSLGGMQFF. DNA for the CDR3: TGTGCCAGCAGCTTAGGGGGTATGCAGTTCTTC.

A few counts support this clonotype. V and J are TRBV18 and TRBJ1-5; 7 nucleotides align to TRBD1. V lost 6 bases and J lost 2; bases outside the gene matches: 7. The CDR3 runs 15 residues. Germline V gene sequence: CDR1 KGHSH, CDR2 LQKENI. The chain's CDR3 is CASSTRQGGNQPQHF. CDR3 DNA sequence: TGTGCCAGCTCCACCCGACAGGGAGGCAATCAGCCCCAGCATTTT.

This clonotype was detected ten times or more. For the CDR3, the DNA is TGCAGTGCTAGTCGGGGACAAGAGACCCAGTACTTC. It specifies CSASRGQETQYF. The rearrangement joins TRBV20-1 to TRBJ2-5; D may be TRBD2 (5 bases). Trimming removed 3 bases at V and 2 bases at J, with 7 bases between. Germline V CDR1 and CDR2: DFQATT, SNEGSKA (reference sequence). CDR3 size: 12 residues.

This clonotype came up many times. V and J are TRBV5-1 and TRBJ1-1; D gene uncertain. Germline CDR1 SGHRS, CDR2 YFSETQ. This CDR3 comprises 12 residues. V was shortened by 7 bases and J by 6 bases, with 13 bases between the two germline ends. In DNA, the CDR3 is TGCGCCAGCGCCCGGTCGGCAGCTGAAGCTTTCTTT. This sequence encodes CASARSAAEAFF.

This clonotype was seen repeatedly, ten times or more. This rearrangement joins TRBV28 to TRBJ1-1; a possible D gene is TRBD1 (5 bases). CDR1 and CDR2 from the germline V gene are MDHEN and SYDVKM. V was shortened by 4 bases and J by 1 base, with 13 bases between the two germline ends. The length of the CDR3 is 15 residues. CDR3 bases: TGTGCCAGCAGTTACTCTGACAGACAGAACACTGAAGCTTTCTTT. Translating it yields CASSYSDRQNTEAFF.